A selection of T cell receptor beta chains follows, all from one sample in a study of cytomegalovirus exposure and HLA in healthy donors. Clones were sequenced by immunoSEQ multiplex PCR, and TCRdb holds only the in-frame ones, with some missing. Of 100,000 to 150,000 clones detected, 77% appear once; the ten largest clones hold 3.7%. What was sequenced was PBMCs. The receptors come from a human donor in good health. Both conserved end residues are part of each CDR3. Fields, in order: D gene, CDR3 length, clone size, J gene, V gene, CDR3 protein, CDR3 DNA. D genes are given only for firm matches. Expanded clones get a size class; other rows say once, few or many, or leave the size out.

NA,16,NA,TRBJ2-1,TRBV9,CASSPHWASSYNEQFF,TGTGCCAGCAGCCCTCATTGGGCTTCTTCCTACAATGAGCAGTTCTTC
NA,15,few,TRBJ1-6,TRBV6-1,CASTRGTADNSPLHF,TGTGCCAGCACAAGGGGTACGGCGGATAATTCACCCCTCCACTTT
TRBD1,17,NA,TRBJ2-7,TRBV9,CASSPQGATGLRYEQYF,TGTGCCAGCAGCCCTCAGGGGGCGACGGGTCTGAGGTACGAGCAGTACTTC
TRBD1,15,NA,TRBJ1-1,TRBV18,CASSPPAGGDTEAFF,TGTGCCAGCTCACCACCCGCAGGGGGAGACACTGAAGCTTTCTTT
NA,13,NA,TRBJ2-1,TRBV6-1,CASSPRLVLGKFF,TGTGCCAGCAGTCCCCGACTAGTTCTTGGAAAGTTCTTC
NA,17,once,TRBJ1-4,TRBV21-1,CASSTRGVGATNEKLFF,TGTGCCAGCAGCACCCGGGGGGTGGGGGCAACTAATGAAAAACTGTTTTTT
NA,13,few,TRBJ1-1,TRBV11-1,CASSPGKNTEAFF,TGTGCCAGCAGCCCCGGGAAAAACACTGAAGCTTTCTTT
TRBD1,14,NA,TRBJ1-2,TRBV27,CASSFGQGVGGYTF,TGTGCCAGCAGTTTTGGTCAGGGGGTTGGTGGCTACACCTTC
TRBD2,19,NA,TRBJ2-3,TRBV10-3,CAISAPIGQAGGRTDTQYF,TGTGCCATCAGTGCGCCCATCGGCCAGGCGGGAGGGCGCACAGATACGCAGTATTTT
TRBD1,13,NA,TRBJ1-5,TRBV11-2,CASSTDRAQPQHF,TGTGCCAGCAGCACCGACAGGGCTCAGCCCCAGCATTTT
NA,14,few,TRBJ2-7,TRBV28,CASIERTSDYEQYF,TGTGCCAGCATCGAGCGGACTTCTGACTACGAGCAGTACTTC
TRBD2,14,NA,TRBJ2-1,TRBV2,CASSILTSDNEQFF,TGTGCCAGCAGTATCCTGACTAGCGACAATGAGCAGTTCTTC
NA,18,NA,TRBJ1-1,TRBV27,CASAPDSYLVLPNTEAFF,TGTGCCAGCGCCCCGGACAGCTACCTAGTACTACCGAACACTGAAGCTTTCTTT
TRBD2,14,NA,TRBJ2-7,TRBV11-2,CASSFYSGGYEQYF,TGTGCCAGCAGCTTCTATTCGGGAGGGTACGAGCAGTACTTC
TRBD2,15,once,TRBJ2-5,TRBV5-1,CASSLASGIKETQYF,TGCGCCAGCAGCTTGGCTAGCGGGATCAAAGAGACCCAGTACTTC
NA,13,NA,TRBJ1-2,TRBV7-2,CASSLSPLYGYTF,TGTGCCAGCAGCTTATCTCCCCTCTATGGCTACACCTTC
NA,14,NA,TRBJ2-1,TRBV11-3,CASSLVTDRGEQFF,TGTGCCAGCAGCTTAGTTACCGACCGGGGTGAGCAGTTCTTC
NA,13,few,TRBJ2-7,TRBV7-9,CASSLDFSYEQYF,TGTGCCAGCAGCTTAGATTTCAGCTACGAGCAGTACTTC
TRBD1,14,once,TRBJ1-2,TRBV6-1,CASSEGDRLGGYTF,TGTGCCAGCAGTGAGGGGGACAGGCTGGGTGGCTACACCTTC
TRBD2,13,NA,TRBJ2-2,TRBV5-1,CASSSSGTGELFF,TGCGCCAGCAGCTCTAGCGGTACCGGGGAGCTGTTTTTT
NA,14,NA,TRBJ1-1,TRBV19,CASMERQPNTEAFF,TGTGCCAGTATGGAGAGACAGCCGAACACTGAAGCTTTCTTT
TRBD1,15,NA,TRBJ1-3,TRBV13,CASSLNQGAGNTIYF,TGTGCCAGCAGCCTAAACCAGGGGGCTGGAAACACCATATATTTT
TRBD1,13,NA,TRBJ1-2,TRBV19,CASSRQGTYGYTF,TGTGCCAGTAGTAGACAGGGTACCTATGGCTACACCTTC
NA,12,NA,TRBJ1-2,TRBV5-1,CASSAGNYGYTF,TGCGCCAGCAGCGCAGGGAACTATGGCTACACCTTC
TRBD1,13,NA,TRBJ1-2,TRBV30,CAWMGQGQAGYTF,TGTGCCTGGATGGGACAGGGCCAGGCTGGCTACACCTTC
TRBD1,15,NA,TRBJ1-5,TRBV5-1,CASSLEGQGGQPQHF,TGCGCCAGCAGCTTGGAAGGCCAGGGGGGTCAGCCCCAGCATTTT
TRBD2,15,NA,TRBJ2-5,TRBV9,CASSIRSGLGETQYF,TGTGCCAGCAGCATACGAAGCGGACTAGGAGAGACCCAGTACTTC
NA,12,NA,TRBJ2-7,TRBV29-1,CSVRDTLHEQYF,TGCAGCGTTCGGGACACCCTGCACGAGCAGTACTTC
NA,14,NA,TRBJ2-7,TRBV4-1,CASSQAGVGYEQYF,TGCGCCAGCAGCCAAGCGGGAGTTGGGTACGAGCAGTACTTC